This T cell receptor (beta chain) was identified in a study of T cells expressing NK-cell markers. Study-wide context: Out of eight donors sequenced, seven tested HCMV-seropositive and the remaining one seronegative.

TCRdb reanalyzed the 5' RACE reads and collapses them to one entry per CDR3 protein, without DNA. This sample lists about 260,000 distinct CDR3 sequences; its ten largest clones have approximately 0.39%. Germline CDR1 DFQATT, CDR2 SNEGSKA (reference sequence). The CDR3 is 14 residues long. Specimen: blood T cells: a sorted CD56 or NKG2C T cell subset, CD4+ or CD8+ T cells, or bulk PBMC T cells (not recorded which). This clonotype was sampled from a young man in good health. The rearrangement joins TRBV20-1 to TRBJ2-5; TCRdb outputs TRBD1, but without DNA this stays unchecked. The CDR3 here is CSAHPPGGIKTQYF.